This section outlines one T cell receptor beta chain sequence together with its context. Antigen unknown. The germline gives CDR1 MNHNY, CDR2 SVGAGI (reference sequence). The V and J ends lost 6 bases and 6 bases respectively, with 11 bases between them. The CDR3 spans 12 residues. The data stem from a study of cytomegalovirus exposure and HLA in healthy donors. Study background: Sequencing of 150 million to 200 million T cells in an earlier analysis found 100 million or so unique TCR beta sequences. In terms of ancestry, the Caucasian-associated cluster contained roughly 81% of the approximately 400 genotyped donors. Whole-study results and caveats: Later analysis identified a missense DCLRE1C variant that was linked to TCR beta V- and J-gene trimming.

This PCR relied on a set of 60 Vbeta primers and 13 Jbeta primers. The assay was immunoSEQ multiplex PCR, and TCRdb's table has in-frame clones only and misses some. This sample's table reports about 88,000 clones. The sample consisted of PBMCs. V is TRBV6-6 and J is TRBJ1-2; D is uncertain. The TCR comes from a girl aged 5-17 years in good health and CMV-seropositive. The CDR3 nucleotides read TGTGCCAGCAGAAGTGTACGAGATGGCTACACCTTC. Protein sequence: CASRSVRDGYTF.